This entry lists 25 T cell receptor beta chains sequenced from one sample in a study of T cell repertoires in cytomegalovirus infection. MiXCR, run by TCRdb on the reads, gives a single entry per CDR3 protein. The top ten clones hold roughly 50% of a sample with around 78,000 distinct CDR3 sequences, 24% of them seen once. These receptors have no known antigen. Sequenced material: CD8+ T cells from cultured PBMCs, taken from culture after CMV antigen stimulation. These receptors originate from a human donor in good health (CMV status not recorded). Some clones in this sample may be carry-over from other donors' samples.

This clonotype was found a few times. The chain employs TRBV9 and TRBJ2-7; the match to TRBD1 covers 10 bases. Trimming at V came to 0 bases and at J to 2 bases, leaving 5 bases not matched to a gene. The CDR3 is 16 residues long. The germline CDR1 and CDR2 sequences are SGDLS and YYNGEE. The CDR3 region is CASSVGGTGVTYEQYF. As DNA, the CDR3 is TGTGCCAGCAGCGTAGGGGGGACAGGGGTGACCTACGAGCAGTACTTC.

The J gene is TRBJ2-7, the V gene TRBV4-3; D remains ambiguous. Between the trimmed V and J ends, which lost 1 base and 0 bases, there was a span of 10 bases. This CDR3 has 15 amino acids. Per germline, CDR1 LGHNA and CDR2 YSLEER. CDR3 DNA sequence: TGCGCCAGCAGCCAAGGTCAAGCCGTCTCCTACGAGCAGTACTTC. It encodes CASSQGQAVSYEQYF.

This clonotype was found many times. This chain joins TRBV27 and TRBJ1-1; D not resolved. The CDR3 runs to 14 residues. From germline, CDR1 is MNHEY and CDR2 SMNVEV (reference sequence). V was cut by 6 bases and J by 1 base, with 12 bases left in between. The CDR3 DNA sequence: TGTGCCAGCAGCCCGGCGGTTAGGAACACTGAAGCTTTCTTT. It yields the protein CASSPAVRNTEAFF.

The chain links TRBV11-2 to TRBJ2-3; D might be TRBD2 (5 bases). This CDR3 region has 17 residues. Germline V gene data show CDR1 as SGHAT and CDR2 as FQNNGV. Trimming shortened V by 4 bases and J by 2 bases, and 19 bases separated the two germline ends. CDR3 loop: CASSSRGWAQATDTQYF. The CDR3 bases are TGTGCCAGCAGCTCCCGCGGGTGGGCCCAGGCCACAGATACGCAGTATTTT.

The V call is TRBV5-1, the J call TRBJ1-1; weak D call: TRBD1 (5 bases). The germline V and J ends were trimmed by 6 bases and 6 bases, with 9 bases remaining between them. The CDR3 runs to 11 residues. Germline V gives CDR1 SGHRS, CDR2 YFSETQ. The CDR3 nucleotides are TGCGCCAGCAACTACAGGTCTGAAGCTTTCTTT. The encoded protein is CASNYRSEAFF.

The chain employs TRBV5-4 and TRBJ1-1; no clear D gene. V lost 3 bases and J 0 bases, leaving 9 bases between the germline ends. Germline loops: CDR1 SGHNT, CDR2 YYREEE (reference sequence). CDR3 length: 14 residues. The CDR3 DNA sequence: TGTGCCAGCAGCTCCCATTCGATGAACACTGAAGCTTTCTTT. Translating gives CASSSHSMNTEAFF.

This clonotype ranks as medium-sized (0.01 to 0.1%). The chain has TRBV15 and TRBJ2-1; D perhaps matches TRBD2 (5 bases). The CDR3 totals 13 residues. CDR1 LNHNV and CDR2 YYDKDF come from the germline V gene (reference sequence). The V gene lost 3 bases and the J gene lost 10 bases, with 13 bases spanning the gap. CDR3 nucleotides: TGTGCCACCAGCAGTAGCGCAGGAGAGGAGCAGTTCTTC. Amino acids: CATSSSAGEEQFF.

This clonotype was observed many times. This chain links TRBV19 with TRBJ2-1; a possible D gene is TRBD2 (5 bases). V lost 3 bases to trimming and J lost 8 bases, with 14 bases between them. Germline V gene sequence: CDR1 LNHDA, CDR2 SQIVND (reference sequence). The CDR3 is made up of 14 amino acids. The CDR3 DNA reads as TGTGCCAGTAGTATGCGCCAACGGGGAGATGAGCAGTTCTTC. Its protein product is CASSMRQRGDEQFF.

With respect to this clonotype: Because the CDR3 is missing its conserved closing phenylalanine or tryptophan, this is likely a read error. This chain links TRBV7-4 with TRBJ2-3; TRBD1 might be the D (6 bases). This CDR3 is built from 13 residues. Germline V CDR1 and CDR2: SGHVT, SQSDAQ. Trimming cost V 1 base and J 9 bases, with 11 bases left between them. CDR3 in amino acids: CASSLGTGPTQYS. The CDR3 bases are TGTGCCAGCAGCTTAGGTACAGGGCCAACGCAGTATTCT.

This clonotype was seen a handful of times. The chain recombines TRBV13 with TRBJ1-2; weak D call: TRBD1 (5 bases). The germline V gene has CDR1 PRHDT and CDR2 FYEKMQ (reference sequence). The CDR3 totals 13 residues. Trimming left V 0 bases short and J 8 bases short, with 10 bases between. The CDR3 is CASSLGLGGGYTF. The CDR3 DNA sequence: TGTGCCAGCAGCTTAGGCCTCGGGGGAGGCTACACCTTC.

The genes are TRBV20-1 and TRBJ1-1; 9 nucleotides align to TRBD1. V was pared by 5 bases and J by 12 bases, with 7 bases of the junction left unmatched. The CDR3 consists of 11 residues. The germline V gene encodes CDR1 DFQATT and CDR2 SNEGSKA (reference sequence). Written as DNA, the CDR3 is TGCAGTGCTCCGCGGGACAGGGCGTCTTTCTTT. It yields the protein CSAPRDRASFF.

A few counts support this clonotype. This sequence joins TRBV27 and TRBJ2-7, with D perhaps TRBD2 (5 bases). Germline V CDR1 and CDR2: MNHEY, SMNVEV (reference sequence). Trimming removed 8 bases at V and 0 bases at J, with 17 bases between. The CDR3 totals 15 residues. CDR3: CASRMAMGSSYEQYF. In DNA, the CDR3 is TGTGCCAGCCGGATGGCGATGGGGAGCTCCTACGAGCAGTACTTC.

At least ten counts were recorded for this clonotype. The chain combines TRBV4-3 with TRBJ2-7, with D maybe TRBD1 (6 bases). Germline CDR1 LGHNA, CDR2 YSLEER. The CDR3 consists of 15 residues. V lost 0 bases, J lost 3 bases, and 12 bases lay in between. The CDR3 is CASSQELGQDYEQYF. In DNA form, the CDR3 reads TGCGCCAGCAGCCAAGAGTTGGGACAAGACTACGAGCAGTACTTC.

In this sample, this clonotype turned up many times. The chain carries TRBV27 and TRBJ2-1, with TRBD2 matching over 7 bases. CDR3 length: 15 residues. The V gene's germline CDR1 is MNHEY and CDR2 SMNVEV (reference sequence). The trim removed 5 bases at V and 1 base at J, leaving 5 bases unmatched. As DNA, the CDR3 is TGTGCCAGCAGTCCTAGCGGTGGTTCCTACAATGAGCAGTTCTTC. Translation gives CASSPSGGSYNEQFF.

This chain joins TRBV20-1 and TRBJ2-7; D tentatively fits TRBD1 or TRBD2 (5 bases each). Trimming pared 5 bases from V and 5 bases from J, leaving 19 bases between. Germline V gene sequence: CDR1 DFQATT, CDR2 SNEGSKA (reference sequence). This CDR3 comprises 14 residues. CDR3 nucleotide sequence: TGCAGTGCTCCCCGACTGGGGGTTGCCGACGAGCAGTACTTC. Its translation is CSAPRLGVADEQYF.

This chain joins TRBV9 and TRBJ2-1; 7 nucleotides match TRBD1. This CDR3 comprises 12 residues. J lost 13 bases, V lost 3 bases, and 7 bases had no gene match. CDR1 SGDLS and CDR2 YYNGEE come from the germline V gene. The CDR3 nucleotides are TGTGCCAGCAGCGCCGGTGACAGGGTTCAGTTCTTC. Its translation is CASSAGDRVQFF.

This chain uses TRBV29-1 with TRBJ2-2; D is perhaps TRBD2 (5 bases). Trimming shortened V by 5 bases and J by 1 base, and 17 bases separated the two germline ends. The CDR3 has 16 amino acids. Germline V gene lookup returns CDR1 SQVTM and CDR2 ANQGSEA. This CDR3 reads CSVSLFPAENTGELFF. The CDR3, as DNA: TGCAGCGTTAGCTTATTCCCAGCGGAGAACACCGGGGAGCTGTTTTTT.

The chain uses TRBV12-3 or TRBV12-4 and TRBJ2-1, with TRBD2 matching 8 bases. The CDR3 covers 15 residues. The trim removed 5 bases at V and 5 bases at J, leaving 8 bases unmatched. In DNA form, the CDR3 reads TGTGCCAGCAGTAGGCTCCGGGAGGGCGACAATGAGCAGTTCTTC. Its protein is CASSRLREGDNEQFF.

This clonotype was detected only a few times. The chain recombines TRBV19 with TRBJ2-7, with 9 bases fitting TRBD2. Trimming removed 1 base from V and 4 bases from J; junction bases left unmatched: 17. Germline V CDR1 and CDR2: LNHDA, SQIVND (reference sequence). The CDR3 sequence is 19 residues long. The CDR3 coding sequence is TGTGCCAGTAGTATAGGATGGCGGGGGGGCCTAATATCGGGATACGAGCAGTACTTC. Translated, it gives CASSIGWRGGLISGYEQYF. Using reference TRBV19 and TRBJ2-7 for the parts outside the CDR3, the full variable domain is DGGITQSPKYLFRKEGQNVTLSCEQNLNHDAMYWYRQDPGQGLRLIYYSQIVNDFQKGDIAEGYSVSREKKESFPLTVTSAQKNPTAFYLCASSIGWRGGLISGYEQYFGPGTRLTVT.

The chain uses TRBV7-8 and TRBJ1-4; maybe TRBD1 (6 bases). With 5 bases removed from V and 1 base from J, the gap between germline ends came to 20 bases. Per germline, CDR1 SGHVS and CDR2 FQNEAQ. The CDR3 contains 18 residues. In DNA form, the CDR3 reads TGTGCCAGCAGCCAATGGTCGGGGGCAATGGAAACTAATGAAAAACTGTTTTTT. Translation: CASSQWSGAMETNEKLFF.

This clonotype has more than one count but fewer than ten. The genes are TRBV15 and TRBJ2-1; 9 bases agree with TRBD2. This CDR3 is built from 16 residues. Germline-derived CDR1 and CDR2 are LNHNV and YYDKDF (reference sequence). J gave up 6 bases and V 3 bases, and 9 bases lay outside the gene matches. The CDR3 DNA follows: TGTGCCACCAGCAGTAAGGAGCGGGGGGAGAGCAATGAGCAGTTCTTC. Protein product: CATSSKERGESNEQFF.

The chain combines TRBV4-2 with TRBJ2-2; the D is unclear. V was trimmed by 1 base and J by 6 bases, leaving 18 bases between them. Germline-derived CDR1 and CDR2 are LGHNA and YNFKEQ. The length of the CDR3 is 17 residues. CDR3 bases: TGTGCCAGCAGCCAAGCGGTGGCAACCGATGGCCCCGGGGAGCTGTTTTTT. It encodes CASSQAVATDGPGELFF.

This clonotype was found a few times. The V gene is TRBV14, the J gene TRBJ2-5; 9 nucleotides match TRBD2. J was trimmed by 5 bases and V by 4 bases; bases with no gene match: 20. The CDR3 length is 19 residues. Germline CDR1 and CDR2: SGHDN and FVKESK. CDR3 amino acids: CASSPSWGVAGEIVETQYF. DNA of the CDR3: TGTGCCAGCAGCCCCTCTTGGGGAGTAGCGGGAGAGATTGTGGAGACCCAGTACTTC.

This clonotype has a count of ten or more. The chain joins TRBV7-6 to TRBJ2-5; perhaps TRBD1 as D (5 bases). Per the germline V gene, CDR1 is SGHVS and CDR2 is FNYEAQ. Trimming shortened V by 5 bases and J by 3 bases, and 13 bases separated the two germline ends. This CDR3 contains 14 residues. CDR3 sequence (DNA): TGTGCCAGCAGCCCCCCGGAGACAGAAGAGACCCAGTACTTC. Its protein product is CASSPPETEETQYF.

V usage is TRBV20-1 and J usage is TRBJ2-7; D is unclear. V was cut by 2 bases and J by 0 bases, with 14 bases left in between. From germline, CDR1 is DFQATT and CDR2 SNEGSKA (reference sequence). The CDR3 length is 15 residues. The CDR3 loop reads CSARSIRADSYEQYF. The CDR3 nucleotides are TGCAGTGCTAGAAGCATTCGGGCAGACTCCTACGAGCAGTACTTC.